This T cell receptor beta chain was obtained from a study of blood T cell repertoires in COVID-19. Across the study: PBMCs, B-cell-depleted T cells, or T cells were the source of the cDNA or gDNA that made up the material.

The cohort comprised adults aged about 18 to 100 years residing in under 30 US areas. Self-reported history from a screening survey and questionnaire set each donor's cohort. Some clones are missing from TCRdb's copy, which holds only in-frame ones; the method was immunoSEQ multiplex PCR. Of a few hundred thousand clones in the sample, roughly 89% were seen once. V lost 5 bases to trimming and J lost 7 bases; unmatched junction nucleotides: 9. Germline V gives CDR1 PRHDT, CDR2 FYEKMQ (reference sequence). This CDR3 has 15 residues. The sequenced sample was PBMCs or T cells enriched from blood (not recorded which). The TCR comes from a woman aged 60-70 years who had recovered from COVID-19. V usage is TRBV13 and J usage is TRBJ2-3, with TRBD2 matching 10 bases. CDR3 loop: CASSPASGSEHTQYF. In DNA, the CDR3 is TGTGCCAGCAGCCCCGCTAGCGGGAGTGAACATACGCAGTATTTT.